This TCR beta chain is from a study of cytomegalovirus exposure and HLA in healthy donors. Whole-study context: Inside one of the first data releases sat around 86 million unique TCRs taken from HLA-typed donors. The study, taken as a whole, reports: When analyzed later, the rates of TCR association showed variation by HLA locus, with DRB1 the most and HLA-C the fewest. There were some V segments, including TRBV6-2 and TRBV6-3, excluded as indistinguishable.

The PCR employed 60 Vbeta primers together with 13 Jbeta primers. Some clones are missing from TCRdb's copy, which holds only in-frame ones; the method was immunoSEQ multiplex PCR. The sample lists about 140,000 clones; 80% were seen once. As to this clone: What it binds is not known.

The CDR3 contains 14 residues. The V segment lost 5 bases and the J segment 7 bases; nucleotides outside the gene matches: 4. The germline gives CDR1 MNHEY, CDR2 SVGAGI. Sequencing was performed on PBMCs. The genes are TRBV6-5 and TRBJ1-4; TRBD1 aligns across 10 bases. This sequence was found in a man aged 40-49 years in good health and CMV-seronegative. DNA of the CDR3: TGTGCCAGCAGTCAGGGGACAGGGGCTGAAAAACTGTTTTTT. Protein: CASSQGTGAEKLFF.